The 26 T cell receptor beta chains below all came from one sample that was sequenced in a study of T cell repertoires in cytomegalovirus infection (dated by TCRdb to about 2019). The antigens these receptors bind are not known. Sequenced on an Illumina HiSeq 1500. TCRdb handled the public reads itself, with Q25 trimming in fastp and clone calling in MiXCR, and kept productive beta chains. One record per CDR3 amino acid sequence lists the most common genes and DNA. The sample includes around 800,000 distinct CDR3 sequences, with around a third observed a single time. Together, the top ten hold roughly 12% of the sample. This sample's treatment or condition label indicates: in vitro stimulation with specific CMV peptide epitopes to enrich CMV-specific T cells. The source was cultured CD8+ T cells from PBMCs, collected from culture after CMV antigen stimulation. These receptors originate from a human donor in good health (CMV status not recorded). Some clones in this sample may be carry-over from other donors' samples.

This clonotype showed up just a few times. The V and J genes are TRBV10-2 and TRBJ1-2, with D maybe TRBD1 (6 bases). The CDR3 has 13 residues. V shed 4 bases and J shed 4 bases, with 10 bases lying between them. Germline V CDR1 and CDR2: WSHSY, SAAADI. CDR3 sequence: CASSGQALYGYTF. As DNA, the CDR3 is TGCGCCAGCAGTGGACAGGCCCTCTATGGCTACACCTTC.

The chain uses TRBV27 and TRBJ1-1; no definite D call. The germline CDR1 and CDR2 sequences are MNHEY and SMNVEV (reference sequence). CDR3 length equals 13 residues. V was clipped by 2 bases and J by 7 bases, with 11 bases between them. CDR3 sequence reads: CASSLRGRDEAFF. DNA of the CDR3: TGTGCCAGCAGTTTACGAGGGCGGGATGAAGCTTTCTTT.

Concerning this clonotype itself: An end of the junction does not agree with germline; a read error may underlie this. V and J are TRBV14 and TRBJ1-2, with D perhaps TRBD1 (6 bases). In germline, CDR1 is SGHDN, CDR2 FVKESK. This CDR3 has 16 amino acids. The CDR3 bases are TGTGTCAGCAGCCAAGATCGCGGGGGGCGCCTCTATGGCTACACCTTC. Encoded protein: CVSSQDRGGRLYGYTF.

This chain uses TRBV4-2 with TRBJ2-2; the D call may be TRBD1 or TRBD2 (5 bases each). This CDR3 has 15 residues. Trimming took off 4 bases at V and 6 bases at J, with 15 bases between the two ends. Germline CDR1 LGHNA, CDR2 YNFKEQ. Here the CDR3 reads CASSPPGTSSGELFF. CDR3 bases: TGTGCCAGCAGCCCCCCCGGGACCTCATCCGGGGAGCTGTTTTTT.

The genes are TRBV4-2 and TRBJ2-1, with 8 nucleotides matching TRBD2. V lost 4 bases to trimming and J lost 5 bases; unmatched junction nucleotides: 7. CDR1 LGHNA and CDR2 YNFKEQ come from the germline V gene. CDR3 size: 15 residues. The CDR3 here is CASSPRVAGHNEQFF. CDR3 DNA sequence: TGTGCCAGCAGCCCCCGGGTAGCGGGGCACAATGAGCAGTTCTTC.

Of note for this clonotype: One end of the junction fails to match germline, which may point to a read error. V gene TRBV4-1 combines with J gene TRBJ1-5; D not certain. The germline gives CDR1 MGHRA, CDR2 YSYEKL. The CDR3 is made up of 16 amino acids. The CDR3 nucleotides read TGTGCCAGCAGCCAAGATAGGGAGATAAACAATCAGCCCCAGCATTTT. Translation gives CASSQDREINNQPQHF.

This clonotype was seen only a few times. Sequence at one end of the junction differs from germline and may be a read error. The chain uses TRBV6-5 and TRBJ2-7; no reliable D call. The CDR3 runs to 14 residues. Looked up from germline, CDR1 is MNHEY and CDR2 is SVGAGI. This CDR3 is CASRGPTESSEQYF. CDR3 nucleotides: TGTGCCAGCAGGGGCCCAACCGAATCCTCCGAGCAGTACTTC.

This chain connects TRBV7-9 to TRBJ1-2, with TRBD1 identical over 7 bases. Germline V gene lookup returns CDR1 SEHNR and CDR2 FQNEAQ (reference sequence). This CDR3 spans 15 amino acids. After removal of 4 bases from V and 4 bases from J, the junction contained 9 bases not matched to a gene. The CDR3 reads CASSSRQGGFYGYTF. CDR3 sequence (DNA): TGTGCCAGCAGCTCACGCCAGGGGGGGTTCTATGGCTACACCTTC.

This rearrangement joins TRBV12-3 or TRBV12-4 to TRBJ1-5; the D is unclear. This CDR3 comprises 19 residues. Trimming left V 3 bases short and J 0 bases short, with 21 bases between. For the CDR3, the DNA is TGTGCCAGCAGTTTCGAGACCGAGCCAAAAACCTATAGCAATCAGCCCCAGCATTTT. This codes for CASSFETEPKTYSNQPQHF.

The chain links TRBV6-5 to TRBJ2-7, with D perhaps TRBD2 (5 bases). In germline, CDR1 is MNHEY, CDR2 SVGAGI. V was shortened by 1 base and J by 5 bases, with 18 bases between the two germline ends. The CDR3 is 16 amino acids. CDR3 coding DNA: TGTGCCAGCAGTTACTATCCTACTGAGGGTTGGGACGAGCAGTACGTC. Amino acids: CASSYYPTEGWDEQYV.

The genes are TRBV19 and TRBJ1-6; D gene uncertain. This CDR3 has 14 residues. The germline CDR1 and CDR2 sequences are LNHDA and SQIVND (reference sequence). V was cut by 3 bases and J by 8 bases, with 11 bases left in between. The CDR3 is CASSIGVTDSPLHF. As DNA, the CDR3 is TGTGCCAGTAGTATTGGGGTTACTGATTCACCCCTCCACTTT. Drawing the rest from reference TRBV19 and TRBJ1-6, the complete variable domain is DGGITQSPKYLFRKEGQNVTLSCEQNLNHDAMYWYRQDPGQGLRLIYYSQIVNDFQKGDIAEGYSVSREKKESFPLTVTSAQKNPTAFYLCASSIGVTDSPLHFGNGTRLTVT.

This clonotype has just a few counts. The V call is TRBV9, the J call TRBJ1-1; D remains unclear. Trimming took off 1 base at V and 2 bases at J, with 15 bases between the two ends. This CDR3 is built from 16 residues. Germline V gene data show CDR1 as SGDLS and CDR2 as YYNGEE. For the CDR3, the DNA is TGTGCCAGCAGCGTAAAGAAGGCCGGTGGTAACACTGAAGCTTTCTTT. Translating gives CASSVKKAGGNTEAFF.

The chain has TRBV2 and TRBJ2-7; D gene unclear. The CDR3 totals 14 residues. With 10 bases removed from V and 0 bases from J, the gap between germline ends came to 16 bases. Per the germline V gene, CDR1 is SNHLY and CDR2 is FYNNEI. CDR3 in amino acids: CAIYVQASSYEQYF. The CDR3 nucleotides are TGTGCCATCTACGTTCAGGCGAGCTCCTACGAGCAGTACTTC.

The V gene is TRBV6-5, the J gene TRBJ2-1; tentatively, D is TRBD2 (5 bases). Germline V lookup: CDR1 MNHEY, CDR2 SVGAGI. CDR3 length: 13 amino acids. With 2 bases removed from V and 6 bases from J, the gap between germline ends came to 8 bases. CDR3 sequence reads: CASSYGLFNEQFF. The CDR3, as DNA: TGTGCCAGCAGTTACGGACTTTTCAATGAGCAGTTCTTC.

The J gene is TRBJ2-2, the V gene TRBV6-5; D possibly corresponds to TRBD1 (6 bases). Germline CDR1 and CDR2: MNHEY and SVGAGI. The CDR3 loop spans 15 amino acids. V dropped 5 bases and J dropped 0 bases, with 10 bases sitting between them. The CDR3 is CASSQTGSNTGELFF. CDR3 DNA: TGTGCCAGCAGTCAGACAGGTTCGAACACCGGGGAGCTGTTTTTT.

The chain joins TRBV20-1 to TRBJ2-3; D is uncertain. Germline V CDR1 and CDR2: DFQATT, SNEGSKA (reference sequence). V shed 1 base and J shed 4 bases, with 9 bases lying between them. This CDR3 is 13 amino acids long. The CDR3 reads CSARGPASDTQYF. The CDR3 DNA reads TGCAGTGCTAGAGGCCCAGCTTCAGATACGCAGTATTTT.

The V gene is TRBV10-1, the J gene TRBJ2-7, with D perhaps matching TRBD1 or TRBD2 (5 bases each). The CDR3 is made up of 14 amino acids. Trimming pared 4 bases from V and 0 bases from J, leaving 10 bases between. Germline CDR1 reads WNHNN; CDR2 reads SYGVQD (reference sequence). The CDR3 region has the DNA TGCGCCAGCAGTGGGGGGACGGACTCCTACGAGCAGTACTTC. This translates into CASSGGTDSYEQYF.

This clonotype was recorded many times. The rearrangement links TRBV4-3 to TRBJ2-1; 8 positions match TRBD1. The CDR3 length is 18 residues. V was clipped by 1 base and J by 2 bases; unmatched bases: 10. CDR1 LGHNA and CDR2 YSLEER come from the germline V gene. The CDR3 loop is CASSQAPTPDRAYNEQFF. The DNA for the CDR3 is TGCGCCAGCAGCCAAGCCCCTACCCCGGACAGGGCCTACAATGAGCAGTTCTTC.

This clonotype has a handful of counts. The chain uses TRBV6-2 or TRBV6-3 and TRBJ1-6, with a possible D match to TRBD1 (5 bases). V lost 7 bases and J 9 bases, leaving 16 bases between the germline ends. The CDR3 runs 14 residues. Per germline, CDR1 MNHEY and CDR2 SVGEGT. CDR3 in DNA: TGTGCCAGCACCACAAGGGACTTGGGTTCACCCCTCCACTTT. It encodes CASTTRDLGSPLHF.

This clonotype was found many times. The rearrangement links TRBV7-6 to TRBJ2-7, with 7 bases lining up with TRBD1. V lost 5 bases, J lost 1 base, and 8 bases stayed unmatched. The CDR3 runs 15 residues. Germline V gene data show CDR1 as SGHVS and CDR2 as FNYEAQ. The CDR3 DNA reads as TGTGCCAGCAGCCCGCGGACAGGACCTTCCTACGAGCAGTACTTC. As protein: CASSPRTGPSYEQYF.

The chain has TRBV4-1 and TRBJ2-3; D unclear. The CDR3 loop spans 16 amino acids. V lost 2 bases and J lost 3, with 15 bases in between. Germline CDR1 reads MGHRA; CDR2 reads YSYEKL. The CDR3 is CASSQTSQWGTDTQYF. CDR3 nucleotides: TGCGCCAGCAGCCAAACGAGCCAGTGGGGTACAGATACGCAGTATTTT.

This clonotype was observed a few times. The DNA of the CDR3 is TGTGCCAGCATGAGTAGCACAGATACGCAGTATTTT. It translates to CASMSSTDTQYF. The chain has TRBV7-8 and TRBJ2-3; D not resolved. CDR3 length equals 12 residues. Trimming pared 7 bases from V and 0 bases from J, leaving 5 bases between. Per the germline V gene, CDR1 is SGHVS and CDR2 is FQNEAQ.

The sample holds a few counts of this clonotype. The chain couples TRBV4-3 to TRBJ2-7; D ambiguous. The CDR3 covers 14 residues. Per the germline V gene, CDR1 is LGHNA and CDR2 is YSLEER. Trimming stripped 0 bases from V and 0 bases from J, with 6 bases between. The CDR3 loop reads CASSQDLSSYEQYV. CDR3 nucleotide sequence: TGCGCCAGCAGCCAAGATCTCAGCTCCTACGAGCAGTACGTC.

Many counts were recorded for this clonotype. The chain links TRBV6-6 to TRBJ1-5; D call uncertain. Trimming took 1 base from V and 8 from J, leaving 6 bases between them. Germline CDR1 MNHNY, CDR2 SVGAGI (reference sequence). This CDR3 contains 12 residues. DNA of the CDR3: TGTGCCAGCAGTTACTTGGATAAGCCCCAGCATTTT. Encoded protein: CASSYLDKPQHF.

The chain couples TRBV4-1 to TRBJ2-4; 11 bases line up with TRBD1. The CDR3 extends over 15 amino acids. J lost 8 bases, V lost 4 bases, and 7 bases had no gene match. The germline gives CDR1 MGHRA, CDR2 YSYEKL. The CDR3 nucleotides read TGCGCCAGCAGCCCCGGGACAGGGGGAAAATACATTCAGTACTTC. Its protein product is CASSPGTGGKYIQYF.

The V and J genes are TRBV7-9 and TRBJ1-1; the match to TRBD1 covers 8 bases. This CDR3 region has 14 residues. V gave up 3 bases and J gave up 3 bases; unmatched junction bases: 3. The germline V gene has CDR1 SEHNR and CDR2 FQNEAQ (reference sequence). The CDR3 DNA reads TGTGCCAGCAGCTTCAGGGGGCAGGACACTGAAGCTTTCTTT. Translating gives CASSFRGQDTEAFF.